Shown below are 26 T cell receptor beta chains from a single sample sequenced in a study of monozygotic twins with cystic fibrosis. The repertoire was sequenced with immunoSEQ multiplex PCR; TCRdb's copy has only in-frame clones and lacks some. The sample contains 20,000 to 25,000 clones, approximately 98% of which appear only once. Sequences were obtained from blood. Source of these receptors: a girl between 5 and 17 years old with cystic fibrosis.

The chain links TRBV9 to TRBJ2-1; D is uncertain. V gave up 1 base and J gave up 0 bases, with 11 bases separating them. This CDR3 has 16 residues. Germline lookup yields CDR1 SGDLS and CDR2 YYNGEE. The CDR3 DNA is TGTGCCAGCAGCGTATTCAGGACCAGCTCCTACAATGAGCAGTTCTTC. This sequence encodes CASSVFRTSSYNEQFF.

J is TRBJ2-1 and V is TRBV30; 9 nucleotides match TRBD2. Germline V gives CDR1 GTSNPN, CDR2 SVGIG (reference sequence). Trimming cost V 1 base and J 2 bases; bases outside gene matches: 3. The CDR3 runs to 15 residues. The CDR3, as DNA: TGTGCCTGGAGTGCGACTAGCGGAGCCTACAATGAGCAGTTCTTC. Amino acids: CAWSATSGAYNEQFF.

V and J are TRBV9 and TRBJ2-5; 9 bases are shared with TRBD2. The V segment lost 3 bases and the J segment 1 base; nucleotides outside the gene matches: 7. The CDR3 totals 16 residues. Germline-derived CDR1 and CDR2 are SGDLS and YYNGEE. CDR3 in DNA: TGTGCCAGCAGCGGACGAGCGGGAGGATCCCAAGAGACCCAGTACTTC. It specifies CASSGRAGGSQETQYF.

This clone occurred once. This chain joins TRBV5-4 and TRBJ2-7; TRBD1 matches 7 bases. Germline assignment: CDR1 SGHNT and CDR2 YYREEE (reference sequence). V gave up 0 bases and J gave up 6 bases; unmatched junction bases: 12. CDR3 length: 16 residues. The CDR3 DNA reads TGTGCCAGCAGCTTGGCAAAACCCGGGACAGTGGGCGAGCAGTACTTC. Protein product: CASSLAKPGTVGEQYF.

The rearrangement uses TRBV7-3 and TRBJ2-3; D gene uncertain. Germline CDR1 is SGHTA and CDR2 is FQGTGA. V was clipped by 2 bases and J by 6 bases, with 9 bases between them. The CDR3 sequence is 13 residues long. Here the CDR3 DNA reads TGTGCCAGCAGCTTAGGGTCCTACGATACGCAGTATTTT. Protein product: CASSLGSYDTQYF.

This clone was seen only once. J is TRBJ1-3 and V is TRBV27; maybe TRBD1 (5 bases). Germline V CDR1 and CDR2: MNHEY, SMNVEV (reference sequence). V lost 6 bases, J lost 0 bases, and 12 bases lay in between. CDR3 length: 15 amino acids. The CDR3 region is CASSLYGGSGNTIYF. DNA for the CDR3: TGTGCCAGCAGCCTTTACGGGGGCTCTGGAAACACCATATATTTT.

This clone was picked up one time. The CDR3 DNA reads TGTGCCAGCAGTGAGCCTAGCGGAGCCTACGAGCAGTACGTC. Its translation is CASSEPSGAYEQYV. This chain uses TRBV6-1 with TRBJ2-7; the match to TRBD2 covers 7 bases. V lost 3 bases, J lost 2 bases, and 4 bases stayed unmatched. Germline CDR1 is MNHNS and CDR2 is SASEGT. This CDR3 contains 14 residues.

The rearrangement links TRBV5-1 to TRBJ2-3; no reliable D call. Per germline, CDR1 SGHRS and CDR2 YFSETQ. The V gene lost 0 bases and the J gene lost 6 bases, with 11 bases spanning the gap. CDR3 length: 14 residues. CDR3 coding DNA: TGCGCCAGCAGCTTGGTAACAGACGAGGATACGCAGTATTTT. It encodes CASSLVTDEDTQYF.

The rearrangement links TRBV6-6 to TRBJ1-2, with D unclear. Trimming removed 0 bases at V and 0 bases at J, with 5 bases between. Germline CDR1 reads MNHNY; CDR2 reads SVGAGI (reference sequence). This CDR3 region has 14 residues. The CDR3 here is CASSYSGTNYGYTF. CDR3 DNA: TGTGCCAGCAGTTACTCTGGGACTAACTATGGCTACACCTTC.

The J gene is TRBJ2-7, the V gene TRBV30; TRBD1 matches at 10 bases. Germline-derived CDR1 and CDR2 are GTSNPN and SVGIG (reference sequence). V trimming: 2 bases; J trimming: 7 bases; junction bases outside the gene matches: 5. The CDR3 runs 13 residues. In DNA, the CDR3 is TGTGCCTGGAGTAAGGGGACAGGGGAAGAGCAGTACTTC. Translated: CAWSKGTGEEQYF.

This chain links TRBV29-1 with TRBJ2-7; a possible D gene is TRBD1 (6 bases). The CDR3 consists of 13 residues. Deletions cut 5 bases from V and 0 bases from J, with 11 bases between. The V gene's germline CDR1 is SQVTM and CDR2 ANQGSEA. The CDR3 DNA follows: TGCAGCGTTCAAGGGGGAACCTCCTACGAGCAGTACTTC. Translating it yields CSVQGGTSYEQYF.

In DNA, the CDR3 is TGTGCCAGCAGCTTAGCGGCGGCAGCCTACGAGCAGTACGTC. This sequence encodes CASSLAAAAYEQYV. The chain uses TRBV7-2 and TRBJ2-7; no clear D. This CDR3 is built from 14 residues. Germline values: CDR1 SGHTA, CDR2 FQGNSA. V was trimmed by 0 bases and J by 2 bases, leaving 8 bases between them.

The V gene is TRBV5-1, the J gene TRBJ2-3; 7 nucleotides match TRBD2. The CDR3 consists of 14 residues. The V and J ends lost 4 bases and 5 bases, in that order; junction bases with no gene match: 7. In germline, CDR1 is SGHRS, CDR2 YFSETQ. The CDR3 protein is CASSRWEGGDTQYF. The CDR3 DNA sequence: TGCGCCAGCAGCCGGTGGGAGGGAGGAGATACGCAGTATTTT.

V and J are TRBV7-9 and TRBJ2-1, with D hard to call. Germline assignment: CDR1 SEHNR and CDR2 FQNEAQ (reference sequence). The CDR3 length is 11 residues. Trimming took 7 bases from V and 5 from J, leaving 6 bases between them. The CDR3 DNA reads as TGTGCCAGCACCCAAGACAATGAGCAGTTCTTC. It specifies CASTQDNEQFF.

The chain employs TRBV2 and TRBJ1-1; tentatively, D is TRBD1 (5 bases). This CDR3 region has 15 residues. Between the trimmed V and J ends, which lost 3 bases and 0 bases, there was a span of 11 bases. Looked up from germline, CDR1 is SNHLY and CDR2 is FYNNEI. In DNA form, the CDR3 reads TGTGCCAGCAGTGAGGAGGGGACCATGAACACTGAAGCTTTCTTT. This codes for CASSEEGTMNTEAFF.

CDR3 protein: CASSAGPINEQFF. The CDR3 bases are TGCGCCAGCAGCGCGGGTCCGATCAATGAGCAGTTCTTC. The chain employs TRBV5-1 and TRBJ2-1, with TRBD2 as a possible D gene (5 bases). Trimming removed 4 bases from V and 6 bases from J, with 11 bases in between. The CDR3 totals 13 residues. Germline V CDR1 and CDR2: SGHRS, YFSETQ.

V gene TRBV29-1 combines with J gene TRBJ2-7, with TRBD1 matching 7 bases. The trim removed 5 bases at V and 6 bases at J, leaving 10 bases unmatched. The CDR3 consists of 13 residues. Germline CDR1 and CDR2: SQVTM and ANQGSEA. The CDR3 protein is CSVFMTGTLEQYF. Here the CDR3 DNA reads TGCAGCGTTTTCATGACAGGGACCCTCGAGCAGTACTTC.

This chain links TRBV9 with TRBJ2-3; TRBD2 aligns across 11 bases. This CDR3 has 15 amino acids. The V gene's germline CDR1 is SGDLS and CDR2 YYNGEE. J was trimmed by 6 bases and V by 6 bases; bases with no gene match: 9. The chain's CDR3 is CASNKLAGAGDTQYF. CDR3 nucleotides: TGTGCCAGCAACAAACTAGCGGGAGCAGGTGATACGCAGTATTTT.

The V and J genes are TRBV7-9 and TRBJ1-5, with D uncertain. Germline V CDR1 and CDR2: SEHNR, FQNEAQ (reference sequence). The V gene lost 1 base and the J gene lost 4 bases, with 8 bases spanning the gap. This CDR3 region has 14 residues. CDR3 DNA: TGTGCCAGCAGCTTAGGAATGGGGAATCAGCCCCAGCATTTT. Protein sequence: CASSLGMGNQPQHF. The whole variable domain, filled in from reference TRBV7-9 and TRBJ1-5, reads DTGVSQNPRHKITKRGQNVTFRCDPISEHNRLYWYRQTLGQGPEFLTYFQNEAQLEKSRLLSDRFSAERPKGSFSTLEIQRTEQGDSAMYLCASSLGMGNQPQHFGDGTRLSIL.

The chain uses TRBV7-9 and TRBJ2-1; no firm D call. Deletions cut 7 bases from V and 2 bases from J, with 6 bases between. Germline CDR1 SEHNR, CDR2 FQNEAQ (reference sequence). The length of the CDR3 is 12 residues. The CDR3 bases are TGTGCCAGCACCACCACCTACAATGAGCAGTTCTTC. Translation: CASTTTYNEQFF.

The gene calls are TRBV7-9 and TRBJ1-4; no clear D. CDR1 SEHNR and CDR2 FQNEAQ come from the germline V gene (reference sequence). This CDR3 is built from 12 residues. Trimming took 5 bases from V and 4 from J, leaving 5 bases between them. The CDR3 DNA is TGTGCCAGCAGCCTGAATAATGAAAAACTGTTTTTT. It yields the protein CASSLNNEKLFF.

V usage is TRBV4-3 and J usage is TRBJ1-2; D uncertain. In germline, CDR1 is LGHNA, CDR2 YSLEER. The CDR3 runs to 16 residues. Between the trimmed V and J ends, which lost 1 base and 8 bases, there was a span of 20 bases. The CDR3 sequence is CASSQVGAEAVWGYTF. Here the CDR3 DNA reads TGCGCCAGCAGCCAAGTAGGAGCGGAGGCGGTTTGGGGCTACACCTTC.

The rearrangement uses TRBV14 and TRBJ1-3; a possible D gene is TRBD1 (5 bases). Trimming cost V 1 base and J 8 bases, with 12 bases left between them. The CDR3 contains 14 residues. Germline loops: CDR1 SGHDN, CDR2 FVKESK. CDR3 nucleotide sequence: TGTGCCAGCAGCCAAGTTGCCAGGGAGGACACCATATATTTT. It specifies CASSQVAREDTIYF.

CDR3 sequence: CASSESRASGRGYTF. The DNA for the CDR3 is TGTGCCAGCAGTGAAAGTAGGGCATCCGGGCGTGGCTACACCTTC. The chain is built from TRBV2 and TRBJ1-2; D remains ambiguous. Trimming removed 2 bases at V and 7 bases at J, with 17 bases between. The CDR3 spans 15 residues. Looked up from germline, CDR1 is SNHLY and CDR2 is FYNNEI.

The J gene is TRBJ1-2, the V gene TRBV11-2; 7 nucleotides match TRBD1. This CDR3 contains 14 residues. Germline lookup yields CDR1 SGHAT and CDR2 FQNNGV. Trimming took 6 bases from V and 8 from J; bases not matched to a gene: 12. CDR3 region: CASRDNRDRFGYTF. CDR3 DNA: TGTGCCAGCAGGGACAATCGGGACAGATTCGGCTACACCTTC.

This chain joins TRBV7-9 and TRBJ2-7; D is uncertain. Trimming removed 5 bases from V and 5 bases from J, with 19 bases in between. This CDR3 comprises 15 residues. Germline lookup yields CDR1 SEHNR and CDR2 FQNEAQ (reference sequence). The CDR3 spells CASSLAFGISHEQYF. DNA of the CDR3: TGTGCCAGCAGCCTCGCCTTCGGCATCAGCCACGAGCAGTACTTC.